This T cell receptor beta chain derives from a study of T cell repertoires in cytomegalovirus infection. Overall study: Indications of both CMV infection and matching HLA type were provided by public TCR beta signatures.

TCRdb reprocessed the reads via MiXCR and lists one record per CDR3 protein. The sample has around 85,000 distinct CDR3 sequences, about half seen once. In regard to this clonotype: What it binds is unknown.

There are 15 residues in the CDR3. V shed 4 bases and J shed 0 bases, with 12 bases lying between them. Germline CDR1 is SEHNR and CDR2 is FQNEAQ (reference sequence). Sequencing was performed on CD8+ T cells from cultured PBMCs, taken from culture after CMV antigen stimulation. The TCR originated in a human donor in good health (CMV status not recorded). Some clones in this sample may be carry-over from other donors' samples. This chain links TRBV7-9 with TRBJ1-2; no reliable D call. CDR3 nucleotides: TGTGCCAGCAGCTCGAGGGCTCAGTCTAACTATGGCTACACCTTC. It is translated as CASSSRAQSNYGYTF.